The 14 T cell receptor beta chains below come from one sample, sequenced in a study of OX40 agonist ivuxolimab in advanced cancers. The protocol was immunoSEQ multiplex PCR, while the TCRdb copy is restricted to in-frame clones and leaves out a portion. The profile shows about 88,000 clones, 85% to 90% of them singletons. Sequences were derived from CD4+ or CD8+ T cells sorted from blood, sampled in a trial of the OX40 agonist ivuxolimab. These receptor sequences come from an adult with an advanced solid tumor such as melanoma, head and neck, liver or kidney cancer.

The chain carries TRBV5-4 and TRBJ2-7; no reliable D call. CDR3 length: 12 residues. The V gene's germline CDR1 is SGHNT and CDR2 YYREEE (reference sequence). V lost 3 bases and J 3 bases, leaving 7 bases between the germline ends. The CDR3 is CASSYHGYEQYV. The CDR3 region has the DNA TGTGCCAGCAGCTACCATGGCTACGAGCAGTACGTC.

The chain joins TRBV15 to TRBJ2-2; D is perhaps TRBD2 (5 bases). Between the trimmed V and J ends, which lost 3 bases and 4 bases, there was a span of 9 bases. The CDR3 spans 14 residues. The germline CDR1 and CDR2 sequences are LNHNV and YYDKDF (reference sequence). In nucleotides, the CDR3 is TGTGCCACCAGCAGGTCGGGGTTCACCGGGGAGCTGTTTTTT. Its translation is CATSRSGFTGELFF.

J is TRBJ2-4 and V is TRBV4-1; 9 bases fit TRBD1. The germline V gene has CDR1 MGHRA and CDR2 YSYEKL. This CDR3 is 13 amino acids long. Germline trimming cut 0 bases from V and 14 bases from J; bases unmatched to any gene: 5. CDR3 coding DNA: TGCGCCAGCAGCCAAGATCGATGGGACAGGGAGTACTTC. Its protein is CASSQDRWDREYF.

This clone was found a few times. This chain links TRBV27 with TRBJ2-6; the D gene could be TRBD1 or TRBD2 (5 bases each). This CDR3 is built from 17 residues. V was clipped by 5 bases and J by 4 bases, with 18 bases between them. The germline V gene encodes CDR1 MNHEY and CDR2 SMNVEV (reference sequence). This chain's CDR3 is CASSPTGAERGANVLTF. DNA of the CDR3: TGTGCCAGCAGTCCAACCGGGGCCGAACGCGGGGCCAACGTCCTGACTTTC.

The chain couples TRBV6-5 to TRBJ1-5; D is unresolved. The CDR3 is 14 amino acids. Germline V gives CDR1 MNHEY, CDR2 SVGAGI. V lost 7 bases to trimming and J lost 7 bases, with 17 bases between them. This chain's CDR3 is CASTYSRGGQPQHF. DNA of the CDR3: TGTGCCAGCACCTACTCTCGGGGAGGACAGCCCCAGCATTTT.

This sequence joins TRBV5-1 and TRBJ2-2, with 7 positions matching TRBD1. Germline values: CDR1 SGHRS, CDR2 YFSETQ. V dropped 4 bases and J dropped 2; count of bases not matched to a gene: 2. The CDR3 is 14 residues long. For the CDR3, the DNA is TGCGCCAGCAGCAGGGACAGAAACACCGGGGAGCTGTTTTTT. Translation gives CASSRDRNTGELFF.

The chain uses TRBV4-1 and TRBJ1-5; 7 nucleotides match TRBD1. The V and J ends lost 0 bases and 6 bases, in that order; junction bases with no gene match: 11. Looked up from germline, CDR1 is MGHRA and CDR2 is YSYEKL. The length of the CDR3 is 17 residues. CDR3 loop: CASSQDPETGFRQPQHF. The DNA for the CDR3 is TGCGCCAGCAGCCAAGATCCCGAGACAGGGTTCCGTCAGCCCCAGCATTTT.

The chain couples TRBV10-3 to TRBJ1-1, with D possibly TRBD1 on 5 matching bases. The germline gives CDR1 ENHRY, CDR2 SYGVKD. V gave up 11 bases and J gave up 1 base, with 17 bases separating them. The length of the CDR3 is 14 residues. The CDR3: CAAISGQENTEAFF. CDR3 DNA: TGTGCCGCGATCAGCGGACAAGAGAACACTGAAGCTTTCTTT.

The V call is TRBV6-5, the J call TRBJ1-5; no reliable D call. Trimming took off 2 bases at V and 0 bases at J, with 5 bases between the two ends. Germline CDR1 MNHEY, CDR2 SVGAGI. CDR3 size: 14 residues. The CDR3 nucleotides are TGTGCCAGCAGTTACAGATATAGCAATCAGCCCCAGCATTTT. Translation: CASSYRYSNQPQHF.

The chain joins TRBV4-3 to TRBJ2-7, with 9 bases identical to TRBD2. The ends lost 0 bases at V and 6 bases at J; junction bases unmatched: 6. Germline V gene lookup returns CDR1 LGHNA and CDR2 YSLEER. The CDR3 runs to 15 residues. CDR3 loop: CASSQDFGLAFEQYF. In nucleotides, the CDR3 is TGCGCCAGCAGCCAAGATTTTGGACTAGCGTTCGAGCAGTACTTC.

This clone has a single count. The chain links TRBV7-8 to TRBJ2-2; 11 nucleotides agree with TRBD1. Trimming at V came to 2 bases and at J to 6 bases, leaving 5 bases not matched to a gene. CDR1 is SGHVS, CDR2 FQNEAQ, per germline. The CDR3 totals 16 residues. The CDR3 is CASSLLGQGVPGELFF. The CDR3 coding sequence is TGTGCCAGCAGCTTATTGGGACAGGGGGTTCCCGGGGAGCTGTTTTTT.

This chain connects TRBV27 to TRBJ1-3; TRBD1 matches 9 bases. Germline V lookup: CDR1 MNHEY, CDR2 SMNVEV (reference sequence). The J segment lost 7 bases and the V segment lost 8 bases, leaving 6 bases of the junction unmatched. This CDR3 has 13 amino acids. CDR3: CASATGGRNTIYF. As DNA, the CDR3 is TGTGCCAGCGCAACAGGGGGCCGGAACACCATATATTTT.

The rearrangement links TRBV4-3 to TRBJ2-5, with D unclear. Near its end, the DNA agrees better with TRBJ2-7, so the J call may be wrong. Germline values: CDR1 LGHNA, CDR2 YSLEER. CDR3 size: 13 residues. CDR3 nucleotides: TGCGCCAGCAGCCAAGAAATCCTCCACGAGCAGTACTTC. This encodes CASSQEILHEQYF.

The chain links TRBV2 to TRBJ1-1; 7 nucleotides line up with TRBD1. There are 14 residues in the CDR3. From germline, CDR1 is SNHLY and CDR2 FYNNEI. J lost 0 bases, V lost 9 bases, and 7 bases had no gene match. The CDR3 is CASNPGQMNTEAFF. The CDR3 coding sequence is TGTGCCAGTAATCCGGGACAGATGAACACTGAAGCTTTCTTT.